This record concerns one T cell receptor beta chain sequence. Its antigen remains unidentified. Through a sample-barcoded 5' primer and a J-beta primer mix, a second PCR was run for roughly 7 to 11 cycles. TCRdb reprocessed the 5' RACE reads with MiXCR, giving one entry per CDR3 protein. The sample carries 800,000 to 1,000,000 distinct CDR3 sequences, about 48% recorded once. This entry comes from a study of blood T cells in healthy people across ages. Study at large: Using template switching, researchers captured about one barcoded beta molecule for each two T cells.

Points from the study as a whole: In the absence of known donor CMV status, changes in expanded clonotypes were possibly confounded.

V gave up 3 bases and J gave up 1 base; unmatched junction bases: 8. The CDR3 is 17 residues long. This sequence originates from a man aged 25-40 years in good health. The sample comprised blood. The chain couples TRBV12-3 or TRBV12-4 to TRBJ1-5; 8 nucleotides match TRBD1. In nucleotides, the CDR3 is TGTGCCAGCAGTTTTAGACAGGGGATGCTGAGCAATCAGCCCCAGCATTTT. Its translation: CASSFRQGMLSNQPQHF.